This note documents a single T cell receptor (beta chain) sequence. This sample was included in a study of T cells after yellow fever vaccination. TCRdb used MiXCR to reprocess the 5' RACE reads, holding one entry per CDR3 protein. The sample has about 630,000 distinct CDR3 sequences; about 12% are singletons. The CDR3 is made up of 16 amino acids. Looked up from germline, CDR1 is SGHKS and CDR2 is YYEKEE (reference sequence). Trimming removed 1 base at V and 0 bases at J, with 13 bases between. The sample in question was PBMCs, obtained on the day of the yellow fever booster vaccination. This clonotype originated in a man aged 30-40 years who received the YFV17D yellow fever vaccine. V and J are TRBV5-5 and TRBJ1-2; D is undetermined. The CDR3 sequence: CASSLTSSQANYGYTF. CDR3 bases: TGTGCCAGCAGCTTGACGTCTAGCCAAGCTAACTATGGCTACACCTTC.